One and the same sample provided the 20 T cell receptor beta chains below, sequenced in a study of blood T cell repertoires in COVID-19. Sequencing was performed with immunoSEQ multiplex PCR; in TCRdb, only in-frame clones are kept and a portion is missing. The repertoire holds 58,000 or so clones, roughly 74% seen once, with roughly 28% in the top ten. Material: peripheral blood. The source is a woman older than 75 with acute or convalescent COVID-19.

The gene calls are TRBV19 and TRBJ1-2; D gene unclear. There are 13 residues in the CDR3. In germline, CDR1 is LNHDA, CDR2 SQIVND (reference sequence). The V and J ends lost 3 bases and 3 bases respectively, with 8 bases between them. The CDR3 loop is CASSIQADYGYTF. The CDR3, as DNA: TGTGCCAGTAGTATCCAGGCAGACTATGGCTACACCTTC.

On this clone itself: Other DNA sequences in this sample translate to the same CDR3. J is TRBJ2-1 and V is TRBV5-1, with TRBD1 as a possible D gene (6 bases). This CDR3 contains 15 residues. The ends were cut back, 3 bases at V and 0 bases at J, with 10 bases in the middle. Per germline, CDR1 SGHRS and CDR2 YFSETQ. The CDR3 is CASSSGQTSYNEQFF. The DNA of the CDR3 is TGCGCCAGCAGCTCCGGACAGACCTCCTACAATGAGCAGTTCTTC.

The genes are TRBV28 and TRBJ2-5; D perhaps matches TRBD1 (6 bases). The V gene lost 7 bases and the J gene lost 5 bases, with 14 bases spanning the gap. Germline CDR1 reads MDHEN; CDR2 reads SYDVKM. The CDR3 has 13 residues. CDR3 amino acids: CASNVQGRETQYF. The CDR3 DNA follows: TGTGCCAGCAACGTACAGGGTCGTGAGACCCAGTACTTC.

This clone was found a few times. The chain is built from TRBV18 and TRBJ2-1; TRBD1 aligns across 7 bases. Germline V gene lookup returns CDR1 KGHSH and CDR2 LQKENI. CDR3 length: 14 residues. V was clipped by 7 bases and J by 6 bases; unmatched bases: 9. The CDR3 here is CASLLQGRSNEQFF. CDR3 in DNA: TGTGCCAGCTTATTACAGGGGCGATCCAATGAGCAGTTCTTC.

This chain uses TRBV11-3 with TRBJ2-3; D possibly corresponds to TRBD1 (5 bases). Looked up from germline, CDR1 is SGHNT and CDR2 is YENEEA. CDR3 length equals 13 residues. V lost 4 bases and J 4 bases, leaving 9 bases between the germline ends. For the CDR3, the DNA is TGTGCCAGCAGCTCTCGGACACCAGATACGCAGTATTTT. This gives the protein CASSSRTPDTQYF.

The rearrangement links TRBV29-1 to TRBJ2-7; unclear D gene. The V gene lost 2 bases and the J gene lost 0 bases, with 14 bases spanning the gap. CDR1 and CDR2 from the germline V gene are SQVTM and ANQGSEA. This CDR3 has 15 amino acids. The CDR3 sequence: CSVESQRLNSYEQYF. The CDR3, as DNA: TGCAGCGTTGAATCTCAGCGCCTTAACTCCTACGAGCAGTACTTC.

This chain links TRBV18 with TRBJ2-7, with 9 bases fitting TRBD2. V trimming: 1 base; J trimming: 2 bases; junction bases outside the gene matches: 12. The CDR3 is 18 residues long. Germline assignment: CDR1 KGHSH and CDR2 LQKENI. For the CDR3, the DNA is TGTGCCAGCTCACCACTCCCTCGGGTTAGCGGGAGAACCTACGAGCAGTACTTC. It yields the protein CASSPLPRVSGRTYEQYF.

This clone has a single count. V and J are TRBV7-2 and TRBJ2-2, with 11 nucleotides matching TRBD2. V lost 5 bases, J lost 7 bases, and 6 bases stayed unmatched. This CDR3 is built from 15 residues. Germline CDR1 SGHTA, CDR2 FQGNSA. CDR3 amino acids: CASSPTSGSVGELFF. CDR3 bases: TGTGCCAGCAGCCCTACTAGCGGGAGTGTCGGGGAGCTGTTTTTT.

The rearrangement joins TRBV3-1 (or the pseudogene TRBV3-2) to TRBJ1-3, with D uncertain. The CDR3 sequence is 17 residues long. V gave up 1 base and J gave up 0 bases, with 13 bases separating them. Germline values: CDR1 LGHDT, CDR2 YNNKEL (reference sequence). DNA for the CDR3: TGTGCCAGCAGCCAAGTATGGGCGGGATACTCTGGAAACACCATATATTTT. Protein product: CASSQVWAGYSGNTIYF.

The CDR3 reads CAPAERPSSYNEQFF. The CDR3 DNA reads as TGTGCCCCCGCCGAGAGGCCAAGCTCCTACAATGAGCAGTTCTTC. The J gene is TRBJ2-1, the V gene TRBV24-1; D gene uncertain. Germline assignment: CDR1 KGHDR and CDR2 SFDVKD. The CDR3 length is 15 residues. Trimming pared 12 bases from V and 0 bases from J, leaving 17 bases between.

This chain links TRBV18 with TRBJ1-6; D uncertain. The germline CDR1 and CDR2 sequences are KGHSH and LQKENI. The CDR3 extends over 14 amino acids. Trimming removed 3 bases at V and 7 bases at J, with 10 bases between. The CDR3 sequence is CASSPSAGNSPLHF. DNA of the CDR3: TGTGCCAGCTCACCCTCGGCAGGCAATTCACCCCTCCACTTT.

The rearrangement links TRBV11-2 to TRBJ2-7, with 9 bases fitting TRBD1. V shed 5 bases and J 5 bases; nucleotides not matched to a gene: 10. This CDR3 comprises 15 residues. Germline values: CDR1 SGHAT, CDR2 FQNNGV. This chain's CDR3 is CASSLAGDRVHEQYF. CDR3 DNA: TGTGCCAGCAGCCTCGCGGGGGACAGGGTCCACGAGCAGTACTTC.

The V call is TRBV7-2, the J call TRBJ2-7, with TRBD1 identical over 7 bases. V lost 3 bases, J lost 6 bases, and 11 bases stayed unmatched. CDR1 and CDR2 (germline): SGHTA, FQGNSA. The length of the CDR3 is 15 residues. Here the CDR3 DNA reads TGTGCCAGCAGCTTGGCCCCGGGACAGCGGTCCGAGCAGTACTTC. This translates into CASSLAPGQRSEQYF.

The chain recombines TRBV24-1 with TRBJ2-3; D may be TRBD2 (6 bases). Between the trimmed V and J ends, which lost 5 bases and 4 bases, there was a span of 12 bases. The CDR3 is 14 amino acids. The V gene's germline CDR1 is KGHDR and CDR2 SFDVKD. CDR3 sequence reads: CATSVPASADTQYF. Written as DNA, the CDR3 is TGTGCCACCAGTGTACCCGCTAGCGCAGATACGCAGTATTTT.

V and J are TRBV2 and TRBJ2-3, with TRBD1 matching 7 bases. Germline loops: CDR1 SNHLY, CDR2 FYNNEI. This CDR3 is 14 amino acids long. J gave up 2 bases and V 4 bases, and 3 bases lay outside the gene matches. CDR3: CASSVGTATDTQYF. CDR3 nucleotide sequence: TGTGCCAGCAGTGTTGGGACAGCCACAGATACGCAGTATTTT.

This rearrangement joins TRBV19 to TRBJ1-4; D is ambiguous. Germline V CDR1 and CDR2: LNHDA, SQIVND (reference sequence). Trimming took off 8 bases at V and 3 bases at J, with 16 bases between the two ends. The length of the CDR3 is 15 residues. CDR3 sequence: CASSRYLQANEKLFF. CDR3 DNA sequence: TGTGCCAGTTCCAGGTATTTGCAGGCTAATGAAAAACTGTTTTTT.

CDR3 region: CASSIYLASGSYNEQFF. The CDR3, as DNA: TGCGCCAGCAGCATATATCTAGCTAGCGGGAGCTACAATGAGCAGTTCTTC. V usage is TRBV5-1 and J usage is TRBJ2-1, with 10 bases lining up with TRBD2. V trimming: 4 bases; J trimming: 3 bases; junction bases outside the gene matches: 10. Per the germline V gene, CDR1 is SGHRS and CDR2 is YFSETQ. The CDR3 runs to 17 residues.

The rearrangement uses TRBV5-1 and TRBJ1-4, with D possibly matching TRBD1 (5 bases). The V end was cut by 1 base, the J end by 3 bases, with 13 bases between. Germline CDR1 and CDR2: SGHRS and YFSETQ. This CDR3 comprises 16 residues. The CDR3 protein is CASSLRILTANEKLFF. CDR3 in DNA: TGCGCCAGCAGCTTGAGGATTTTGACAGCTAATGAAAAACTGTTTTTT. Full variable domain (outside the CDR3, taken from reference TRBV5-1 and TRBJ1-4): KAGVTQTPRYLIKTRGQQVTLSCSPISGHRSVSWYQQTPGQGLQFLFEYFSETQRNKGNFPGRFSGRQFSNSRSEMNVSTLELGDSALYLCASSLRILTANEKLFFGSGTQLSVL.

The chain couples TRBV6-5 to TRBJ2-7; D is perhaps TRBD1 (6 bases). Trimming stripped 7 bases from V and 2 bases from J, with 12 bases between. The CDR3 contains 13 residues. CDR1 MNHEY and CDR2 SVGAGI come from the germline V gene. Here the CDR3 reads CASTETGTYEQYF. Here the CDR3 DNA reads TGTGCCAGCACCGAGACAGGTACCTACGAGCAGTACTTC.

V usage is TRBV7-3 and J usage is TRBJ2-2; 10 bases fit TRBD2. The CDR3 length is 16 residues. V shed 5 bases and J 4 bases; nucleotides not matched to a gene: 7. Germline V CDR1 and CDR2: SGHTA, FQGTGA. DNA of the CDR3: TGTGCCAGCAGCCTCACTAGCGGGATTGGCACCGGGGAGCTGTTTTTT. This encodes CASSLTSGIGTGELFF.